These 29 T cell receptor beta chains were all obtained from the same sample, sequenced in a study of T cell repertoires in cytomegalovirus infection. MiXCR was run by TCRdb on the reads, yielding one entry per CDR3 protein. This table has some 150,000 distinct CDR3 sequences, around 24% appearing once. Sequencing was done on a sample of PBMCs. These receptors were obtained from a human donor in good health (CMV status not recorded). Some clones in this sample may be carry-over from other donors' samples.

The chain combines TRBV19 with TRBJ1-5; the D is unclear. The germline gives CDR1 LNHDA, CDR2 SQIVND (reference sequence). V was clipped by 7 bases and J by 3 bases, with 13 bases between them. This CDR3 is 14 amino acids long. The CDR3, as DNA: TGTGCCAGTACTCCGGGCCTTTACAATCAGCCCCAGCATTTT. Protein product: CASTPGLYNQPQHF.

This clonotype was detected a few times. The chain joins TRBV7-2 to TRBJ1-1, with TRBD1 identical over 7 bases. Trimming took 2 bases from V and 5 from J; bases not matched to a gene: 14. The CDR3 has 17 residues. Germline CDR1 reads SGHTA; CDR2 reads FQGNSA. CDR3 sequence reads: CASSLLPGGRGVTEAFF. DNA of the CDR3: TGTGCCAGCAGCTTATTACCGGGGGGCAGGGGGGTTACTGAAGCTTTCTTT.

The chain combines TRBV7-9 with TRBJ1-3; D not certain. Per the germline V gene, CDR1 is SEHNR and CDR2 is FQNEAQ (reference sequence). CDR3 length: 16 residues. V was shortened by 3 bases and J by 0 bases, with 12 bases between the two germline ends. CDR3 sequence: CASSFRLADSGNTIYF. The CDR3 DNA follows: TGTGCCAGCAGCTTTAGGCTAGCAGACTCTGGAAACACCATATATTTT. Together with reference TRBV7-9 and TRBJ1-3, the CDR3 gives the full variable domain: DTGVSQNPRHKITKRGQNVTFRCDPISEHNRLYWYRQTLGQGPEFLTYFQNEAQLEKSRLLSDRFSAERPKGSFSTLEIQRTEQGDSAMYLCASSFRLADSGNTIYFGEGSWLTVV.

The V and J genes are TRBV12-3 or TRBV12-4 and TRBJ2-3; D gene ambiguous. V was pared by 4 bases and J by 6 bases, with 8 bases between. The CDR3 consists of 12 residues. The chain's CDR3 is CASSWMDDTQYF. The CDR3 bases are TGTGCCAGCAGTTGGATGGATGATACGCAGTATTTT.

This clonotype was observed a few times. This sequence joins TRBV5-1 and TRBJ1-6; 7 bases agree with TRBD1. The CDR3 has 14 amino acids. Unmatched junction bases numbered 6, after V lost 4 bases and J lost 8 bases. Germline CDR1 and CDR2: SGHRS and YFSETQ. The CDR3 DNA reads TGCGCCAGCAGCCTAAAAGACAGGGATTCACCCCTCCACTTT. Amino acids: CASSLKDRDSPLHF.

The chain employs TRBV20-1 and TRBJ2-5; unclear D gene. The CDR3 contains 10 residues. CDR1 DFQATT and CDR2 SNEGSKA come from the germline V gene (reference sequence). Trimming shortened V by 3 bases and J by 5 bases, and 4 bases separated the two germline ends. CDR3 in DNA: TGCAGTGCTAGTCAGGAGACCCAGTACTTC. The encoded protein is CSASQETQYF.

This rearrangement joins TRBV7-6 to TRBJ2-5; 7 bases line up with TRBD1. Germline V gene data show CDR1 as SGHVS and CDR2 as FNYEAQ. Germline trimming cut 5 bases from V and 5 bases from J; bases unmatched to any gene: 14. The CDR3 totals 16 residues. The CDR3 reads CASSPRQGGNPETQYF. CDR3 coding DNA: TGTGCCAGCAGCCCGAGACAGGGTGGGAATCCTGAGACCCAGTACTTC.

This rearrangement joins TRBV28 to TRBJ2-1; no clear D. Deletions cut 2 bases from V and 2 bases from J, with 4 bases between. The CDR3 extends over 13 amino acids. Germline values: CDR1 MDHEN, CDR2 SYDVKM. DNA for the CDR3: TGTGCCAGCAGTTTAGGGGCCTACAATGAGCAGTTCTTC. Translated: CASSLGAYNEQFF. The variable domain in full, completed from reference TRBV28 and TRBJ2-1, reads DVKVTQSSRYLVKRTGEKVFLECVQDMDHENMFWYRQDPGLGLRLIYFSYDVKMKEKGDIPEGYSVSREKKERFSLILESASTNQTSMYLCASSLGAYNEQFFGPGTRLTVL.

This clonotype was picked up many times. This rearrangement joins TRBV7-2 to TRBJ1-5; TRBD1 aligns across 7 bases. The V and J ends lost 3 bases and 11 bases, in that order; junction bases with no gene match: 4. This CDR3 has 12 residues. The germline V gene encodes CDR1 SGHTA and CDR2 FQGNSA. CDR3 region: CASSLTGTAQHF. The DNA of the CDR3 is TGTGCCAGCAGCTTGACAGGGACGGCCCAGCATTTT.

This clonotype was seen a handful of times. This chain connects TRBV6-1 to TRBJ1-6, with no clear D. Per the germline V gene, CDR1 is MNHNS and CDR2 is SASEGT. V lost 2 bases, J lost 6 bases, and 5 bases lay in between. This CDR3 region has 13 residues. For the CDR3, the DNA is TGTGCCAGCAGTGAAAACATTAATTCACCCCTCCACTTT. Amino acids: CASSENINSPLHF.

This clonotype was found a few times. The rearrangement links TRBV11-2 to TRBJ2-7; 7 positions match TRBD1. The germline gives CDR1 SGHAT, CDR2 FQNNGV. Losses at the gene ends were 6 bases for V and 6 bases for J; bases not matched to a gene: 11. The CDR3 spans 14 residues. The CDR3 region is CASREGAASAEQYF. CDR3 in DNA: TGTGCCAGCAGAGAGGGGGCTGCGTCTGCCGAGCAGTACTTC.

The V gene is TRBV5-1, the J gene TRBJ2-5; TRBD1 agrees at 7 bases. The CDR3 is 15 amino acids. V lost 5 bases and J lost 5; bases outside the gene matches: 12. Germline CDR1 reads SGHRS; CDR2 reads YFSETQ. CDR3 sequence (DNA): TGCGCCAGCAGTGAACAGGGGATTCTTGGGGAGACCCAGTACTTC. Amino acids: CASSEQGILGETQYF.

The V gene is TRBV5-1, the J gene TRBJ1-2; weak D call: TRBD1 (6 bases). Germline CDR1 and CDR2: SGHRS and YFSETQ. CDR3 length equals 17 residues. V was pared by 1 base and J by 7 bases, with 23 bases between. CDR3: CASSLTAFRRGGSGYTF. DNA of the CDR3: TGCGCCAGCAGCTTGACTGCTTTTCGTCGAGGGGGATCTGGCTACACCTTC.

This clonotype was observed many times. As DNA, the CDR3 is TGTGCCAGCAGCTTAGCGGCAGGGGCGAACACTGAAGCTTTCTTT. Translated, it gives CASSLAAGANTEAFF. The gene calls are TRBV7-8 and TRBJ1-1, with D possibly matching TRBD1 (6 bases). CDR1 is SGHVS and CDR2 is FQNEAQ in the germline V gene. V shed 0 bases and J shed 1 base, with 9 bases lying between them. CDR3 length: 15 residues.

This clonotype was seen repeatedly, ten times or more. The CDR3: CASSLGGSYNEQFF. In DNA, the CDR3 is TGTGCCAGCAGCTTAGGGGGTTCCTACAATGAGCAGTTCTTC. The chain joins TRBV5-6 to TRBJ2-1; TRBD1 is a possible D gene (6 bases). Trimming took 2 bases from V and 1 from J, leaving 7 bases between them. CDR3 length: 14 amino acids. The germline CDR1 and CDR2 sequences are SGHDT and YYEEEE.

This clonotype was seen many times. This chain joins TRBV7-6 and TRBJ1-1; 7 nucleotides align to TRBD1. The J segment lost 0 bases and the V segment lost 5 bases, leaving 6 bases of the junction unmatched. The CDR3 covers 15 residues. Looked up from germline, CDR1 is SGHVS and CDR2 is FNYEAQ. The CDR3 region is CASSKNRGLNTEAFF. CDR3 DNA sequence: TGTGCCAGCAGCAAAAACAGGGGCCTGAACACTGAAGCTTTCTTT.

This clonotype was seen at least ten times. The V call is TRBV12-3 or TRBV12-4, the J call TRBJ1-1; D is undetermined. The V and J ends lost 6 bases and 1 base respectively, with 3 bases between them. This CDR3 region has 11 residues. This CDR3 reads CASSPNTEAFF. DNA of the CDR3: TGTGCCAGCAGCCCGAACACTGAAGCTTTCTTT.

This chain connects TRBV7-2 to TRBJ1-2; unclear D gene. The CDR3 covers 14 residues. The germline V gene has CDR1 SGHTA and CDR2 FQGNSA. V shed 5 bases and J shed 4 bases, with 14 bases lying between them. In DNA, the CDR3 is TGTGCCAGCAGCCCCACCGCCCGCACCTATGGCTACACCTTC. Protein sequence: CASSPTARTYGYTF. The full variable domain, in which reference TRBV7-2 and TRBJ1-2 provide the parts outside the CDR3, is GAGVSQSPSNKVTEKGKDVELRCDPISGHTALYWYRQSLGQGLEFLIYFQGNSAPDKSGLPSDRFSAERTGGSVSTLTIQRTQQEDSAVYLCASSPTARTYGYTFGSGTRLTVV.

The V and J genes are TRBV20-1 and TRBJ2-1; D is possibly TRBD1 or TRBD2 (6 bases each). The CDR3 is 13 amino acids. Between the trimmed V and J ends, which lost 3 bases and 2 bases, there was a span of 8 bases. Germline CDR1 reads DFQATT; CDR2 reads SNEGSKA (reference sequence). The CDR3 DNA reads TGCAGTGCTAGGGGGGGCCCCTACAATGAGCAGTTCTTC. Translated: CSARGGPYNEQFF.

This clonotype was seen more than once but under ten times. V and J are TRBV6-6 and TRBJ2-7, with D perhaps TRBD2 (6 bases). This CDR3 region has 15 residues. Per germline, CDR1 MNHNY and CDR2 SVGAGI (reference sequence). Trimming left V 7 bases short and J 2 bases short, with 18 bases between. CDR3 protein: CASTTGLPTPYEQYF. For the CDR3, the DNA is TGTGCCAGCACCACGGGACTTCCCACCCCCTACGAGCAGTACTTC.

This clonotype was seen ten or more times. This rearrangement joins TRBV28 to TRBJ1-1; D unclear. The germline V gene has CDR1 MDHEN and CDR2 SYDVKM. The CDR3 is 13 residues long. V lost 5 bases and J 2 bases, leaving 9 bases between the germline ends. This CDR3 reads CASSPPRNTEAFF. The CDR3 region has the DNA TGTGCCAGCAGTCCACCAAGAAACACTGAAGCTTTCTTT.

The chain recombines TRBV6-6 with TRBJ1-1, with 11 bases that match TRBD1. Germline loops: CDR1 MNHNY, CDR2 SVGAGI (reference sequence). The CDR3 covers 20 residues. J gave up 2 bases and V 0 bases, and 14 bases lay outside the gene matches. This CDR3 reads CASSYSGSGTGGSGNTEAFF. The CDR3 DNA follows: TGTGCCAGCAGTTACTCGGGGTCCGGGACAGGGGGTTCGGGTAACACTGAAGCTTTCTTT.

At least ten counts were recorded for this clonotype. This rearrangement joins TRBV12-3 or TRBV12-4 to TRBJ2-2, with TRBD2 matching over 8 bases. The CDR3 consists of 15 residues. V lost 5 bases, J lost 0 bases, and 2 bases stayed unmatched. As DNA, the CDR3 is TGTGCCAGCAGTCTCGGGGGGGCGAACACCGGGGAGCTGTTTTTT. Amino acid sequence: CASSLGGANTGELFF.

This clonotype was seen many times. DNA of the CDR3: TGTGCCAGCAGCGCCTTTAATTCACCCCTCCACTTT. Translating it yields CASSAFNSPLHF. The chain links TRBV7-2 to TRBJ1-6; D is unclear. Trimming left V 5 bases short and J 6 bases short, with 5 bases between. CDR3 length: 12 residues. Germline values: CDR1 SGHTA, CDR2 FQGNSA.

The V and J genes are TRBV9 and TRBJ1-4, with D possibly matching TRBD1 (5 bases). The V gene's germline CDR1 is SGDLS and CDR2 YYNGEE. The V and J ends lost 3 bases and 6 bases respectively, with 18 bases between them. The CDR3 is made up of 16 amino acids. This chain's CDR3 is CASSATPGPRDEKLFF. The CDR3, as DNA: TGTGCCAGCAGCGCGACACCGGGACCTCGGGATGAAAAACTGTTTTTT.

V usage is TRBV7-2 and J usage is TRBJ1-4, with D perhaps matching TRBD1 (5 bases). V was trimmed by 6 bases and J by 7 bases, leaving 12 bases between them. This CDR3 comprises 13 residues. CDR1 SGHTA and CDR2 FQGNSA come from the germline V gene. The DNA for the CDR3 is TGTGCCAGCAGGGGACCCTCCCGTGAAAAACTGTTTTTT. Translating it yields CASRGPSREKLFF.

This clonotype was seen ten or more times. This rearrangement joins TRBV7-2 to TRBJ2-6, with no clear D. Looked up from germline, CDR1 is SGHTA and CDR2 is FQGNSA. The CDR3 consists of 16 residues. V lost 5 bases and J lost 0, with 11 bases in between. The CDR3 sequence: CASSQRTGSGANVLTF. The CDR3 bases are TGTGCCAGCAGCCAAAGGACGGGCTCTGGGGCCAACGTCCTGACTTTC.

The V call is TRBV2, the J call TRBJ1-1; D unresolved. V lost 4 bases and J lost 8, with 14 bases in between. Germline lookup yields CDR1 SNHLY and CDR2 FYNNEI. This CDR3 region has 13 residues. The CDR3 protein is CASSGDSVIEAFF. For the CDR3, the DNA is TGTGCCAGCAGTGGCGATAGTGTTATCGAAGCTTTCTTT.

The J gene is TRBJ2-1, the V gene TRBV12-3 or TRBV12-4, with 8 positions matching TRBD1. Trimming cost V 7 bases and J 6 bases; bases outside gene matches: 8. This CDR3 has 14 amino acids. The CDR3 sequence is CASKRDRGSNEQFF. CDR3 nucleotide sequence: TGTGCCAGCAAACGAGACAGGGGAAGCAATGAGCAGTTCTTC.